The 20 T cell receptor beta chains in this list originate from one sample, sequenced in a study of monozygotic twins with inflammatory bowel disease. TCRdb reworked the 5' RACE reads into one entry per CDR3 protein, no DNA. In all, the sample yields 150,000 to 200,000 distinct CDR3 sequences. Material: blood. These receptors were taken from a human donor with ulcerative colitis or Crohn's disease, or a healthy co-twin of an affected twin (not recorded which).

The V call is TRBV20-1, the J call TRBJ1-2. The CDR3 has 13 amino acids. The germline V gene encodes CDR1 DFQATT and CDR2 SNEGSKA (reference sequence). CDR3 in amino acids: CSASIKTNYGYTF.

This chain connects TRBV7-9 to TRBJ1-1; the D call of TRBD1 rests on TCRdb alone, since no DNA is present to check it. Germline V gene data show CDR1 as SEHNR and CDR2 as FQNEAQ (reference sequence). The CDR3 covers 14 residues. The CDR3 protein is CASSHDREWTEAFF.

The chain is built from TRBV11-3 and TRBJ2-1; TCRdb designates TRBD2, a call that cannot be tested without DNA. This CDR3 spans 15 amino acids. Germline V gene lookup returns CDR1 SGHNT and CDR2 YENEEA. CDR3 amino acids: CASSVTSGTWNEQFF.

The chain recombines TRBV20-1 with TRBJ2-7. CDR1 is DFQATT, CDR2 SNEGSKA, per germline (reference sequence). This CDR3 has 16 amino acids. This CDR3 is CSARDFETEPTYEQYF.

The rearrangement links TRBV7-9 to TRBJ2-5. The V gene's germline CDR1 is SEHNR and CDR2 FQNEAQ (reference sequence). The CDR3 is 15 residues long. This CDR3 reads CASSVVGRYQETQYF.

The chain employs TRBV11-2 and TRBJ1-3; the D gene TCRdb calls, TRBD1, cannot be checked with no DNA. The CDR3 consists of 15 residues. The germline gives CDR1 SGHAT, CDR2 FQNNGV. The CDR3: CASSPQGLSGNTIYF.

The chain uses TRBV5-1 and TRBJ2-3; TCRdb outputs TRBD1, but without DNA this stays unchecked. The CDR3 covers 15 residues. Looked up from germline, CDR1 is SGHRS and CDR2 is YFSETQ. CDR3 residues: CASSYVIPSTDTQYF.

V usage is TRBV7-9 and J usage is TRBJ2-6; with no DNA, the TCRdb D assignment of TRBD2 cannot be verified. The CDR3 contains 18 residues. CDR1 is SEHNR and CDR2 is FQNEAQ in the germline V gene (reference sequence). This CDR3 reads CASSFSSGRASGANVLTF.

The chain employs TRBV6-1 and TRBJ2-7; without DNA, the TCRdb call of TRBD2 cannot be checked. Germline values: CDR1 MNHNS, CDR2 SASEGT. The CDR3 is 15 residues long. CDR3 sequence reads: CASSGGTSGSYEQYF.

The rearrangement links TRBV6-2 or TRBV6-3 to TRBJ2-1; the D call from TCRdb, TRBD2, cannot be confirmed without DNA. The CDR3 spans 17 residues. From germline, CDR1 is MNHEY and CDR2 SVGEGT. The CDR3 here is CASSNSFLAGVFNEQFF.

The chain's CDR3 is CAWSTWGQSYEQYF. This chain links TRBV30 with TRBJ2-7; with no DNA, the TCRdb D assignment of TRBD1 cannot be verified. The germline gives CDR1 GTSNPN, CDR2 SVGIG (reference sequence). The CDR3 runs 14 residues. Supplemented by reference TRBV30 and TRBJ2-7, the full variable domain reads SQTIHQWPATLVQPVGSPLSLECTVEGTSNPNLYWYRQAAGRGLQLLFYSVGIGQISSEVPQNLSASRPQDRQFILSSKKLLLSDSGFYLCAWSTWGQSYEQYFGPGTRLTVT.

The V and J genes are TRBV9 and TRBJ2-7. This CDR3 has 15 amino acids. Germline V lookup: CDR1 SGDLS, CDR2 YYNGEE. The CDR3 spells CASSVATGDPYEQYF.

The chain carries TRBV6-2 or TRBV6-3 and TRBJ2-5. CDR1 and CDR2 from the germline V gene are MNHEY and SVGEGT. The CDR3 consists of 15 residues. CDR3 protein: CASSYSLTPEETQYF.

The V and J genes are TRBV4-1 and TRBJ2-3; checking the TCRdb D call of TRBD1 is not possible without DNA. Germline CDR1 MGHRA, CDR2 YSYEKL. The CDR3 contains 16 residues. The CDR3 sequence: CASSQASVTGGDTQYF.

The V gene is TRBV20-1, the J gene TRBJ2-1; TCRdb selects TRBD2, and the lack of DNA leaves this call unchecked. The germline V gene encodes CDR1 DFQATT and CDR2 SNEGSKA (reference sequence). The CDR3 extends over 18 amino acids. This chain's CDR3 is CSARDRVRLAGVKNEQFF.

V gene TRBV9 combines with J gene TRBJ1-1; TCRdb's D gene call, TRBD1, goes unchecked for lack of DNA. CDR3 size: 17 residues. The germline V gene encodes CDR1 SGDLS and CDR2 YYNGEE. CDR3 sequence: CASSVEAGGPMNTEAFF.

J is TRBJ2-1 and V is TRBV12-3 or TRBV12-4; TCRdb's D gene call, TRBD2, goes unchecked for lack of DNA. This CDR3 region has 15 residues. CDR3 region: CASSLSSGRAGEQFF.

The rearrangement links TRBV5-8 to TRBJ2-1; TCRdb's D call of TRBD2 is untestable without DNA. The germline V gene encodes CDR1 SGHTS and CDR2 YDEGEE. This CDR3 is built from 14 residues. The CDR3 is CASSLTRFYNEQFF.

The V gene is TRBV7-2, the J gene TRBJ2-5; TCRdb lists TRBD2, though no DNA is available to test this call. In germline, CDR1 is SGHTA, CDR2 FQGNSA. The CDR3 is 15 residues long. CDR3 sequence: CASSVSASPQETQYF.

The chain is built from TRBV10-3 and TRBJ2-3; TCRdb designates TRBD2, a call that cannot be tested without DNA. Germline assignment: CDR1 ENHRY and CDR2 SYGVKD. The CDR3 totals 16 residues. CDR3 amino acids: CAIRTSGGLSTDTQYF.